These 14 T cell receptor beta chains originate from one sample sequenced in a study of blood T cell repertoires in COVID-19. Sequenced by immunoSEQ multiplex PCR; TCRdb stores in-frame clones only, minus some. The table records about 180,000 clones, over 70% of them present only once. The sample consisted of PBMCs or T cells enriched from blood (not recorded which). These receptors were obtained from a man aged 55 to 70 who had been exposed to COVID-19.

The J gene is TRBJ2-7, the V gene TRBV9, with 8 bases matching TRBD2. The junction had 6 bases not matched to a gene; V was cut back by 4 bases and J by 3 bases. Germline lookup yields CDR1 SGDLS and CDR2 YYNGEE. The CDR3 totals 14 residues. DNA for the CDR3: TGTGCCAGCAGCCCGGGGGGGTCGGTCTACGAGCAGTACTTC. Translated: CASSPGGSVYEQYF.

The rearrangement links TRBV30 to TRBJ1-2; a weak D match, TRBD1 (5 bases). Trimming left V 3 bases short and J 6 bases short, with 14 bases between. Germline V CDR1 and CDR2: GTSNPN, SVGIG (reference sequence). There are 13 residues in the CDR3. The CDR3 nucleotides are TGTGCCTGGAGGAACAGGCAAGGACATGGCTACACCTTC. This sequence encodes CAWRNRQGHGYTF.

The J gene is TRBJ1-2, the V gene TRBV5-1; D gene ambiguous. CDR3 length: 15 residues. With 2 bases removed from V and 6 bases from J, the gap between germline ends came to 17 bases. CDR1 SGHRS and CDR2 YFSETQ come from the germline V gene. The CDR3 sequence is CASSFGVVREDGYTF. The CDR3 DNA is TGCGCCAGCAGCTTTGGGGTTGTCCGGGAGGATGGCTACACCTTC.

The chain carries TRBV2 and TRBJ1-5; 9 bases agree with TRBD1. This CDR3 comprises 15 residues. Germline loops: CDR1 SNHLY, CDR2 FYNNEI. V was pared by 5 bases and J by 4 bases, with 6 bases of the junction left unmatched. CDR3 sequence reads: CASSRDRAGNQPQHF. The CDR3 coding sequence is TGTGCCAGCAGTCGGGACAGGGCGGGAAATCAGCCCCAGCATTTT.

The chain joins TRBV27 to TRBJ2-3; TRBD2 matches at 15 bases. This CDR3 is 15 amino acids long. With 5 bases clipped from V and 10 bases from J, the junction kept 7 bases outside the gene matches. Germline loops: CDR1 MNHEY, CDR2 SMNVEV (reference sequence). DNA of the CDR3: TGTGCCAGCAGTCAGGGACTAGCGGGAGGATACGCGCAGTATTTT. It encodes CASSQGLAGGYAQYF.

The chain couples TRBV7-8 to TRBJ1-3; D not certain. Germline loops: CDR1 SGHVS, CDR2 FQNEAQ. CDR3 length equals 15 residues. Trimming took off 1 base at V and 0 bases at J, with 7 bases between the two ends. The DNA of the CDR3 is TGTGCCAGCAGCTTAGGCGCTCCCTCTGGAAACACCATATATTTT. Residues: CASSLGAPSGNTIYF.

This clone appeared a few times. The genes are TRBV19 and TRBJ1-4; TRBD1 matches 7 bases. CDR1 LNHDA and CDR2 SQIVND come from the germline V gene (reference sequence). CDR3 length equals 15 residues. Trimming took 6 bases from V and 7 from J; bases not matched to a gene: 11. The CDR3 loop reads CASRPPGTASEKLFF. The DNA of the CDR3 is TGTGCCAGTAGGCCCCCCGGGACAGCGAGTGAAAAACTGTTTTTT.

This clone was counted between two and nine times. V is TRBV5-1 and J is TRBJ1-2; no reliable D call. CDR1 and CDR2 (germline): SGHRS, YFSETQ. The CDR3 runs to 13 residues. With 1 base removed from V and 4 bases from J, the gap between germline ends came to 8 bases. The CDR3 sequence is CASSLTQLYGYTF. In DNA form, the CDR3 reads TGCGCCAGCAGCTTGACACAGCTCTATGGCTACACCTTC. Full variable domain (rest looked up from reference TRBV5-1 and TRBJ1-2): KAGVTQTPRYLIKTRGQQVTLSCSPISGHRSVSWYQQTPGQGLQFLFEYFSETQRNKGNFPGRFSGRQFSNSRSEMNVSTLELGDSALYLCASSLTQLYGYTFGSGTRLTVV.

This clone has a single count. The chain joins TRBV7-2 to TRBJ1-5, with D possibly matching TRBD1 (5 bases). The CDR3 consists of 13 residues. The germline V gene encodes CDR1 SGHTA and CDR2 FQGNSA. Trimming cost V 5 bases and J 3 bases, with 8 bases left between them. The CDR3 nucleotides read TGTGCCAGCAGCGACAGTATCAATCAGCCCCAGCATTTT. It translates to CASSDSINQPQHF.

This sequence joins TRBV11-3 and TRBJ1-2, with D possibly being TRBD1 (5 bases). There are 17 residues in the CDR3. V lost 3 bases, J lost 0 bases, and 17 bases lay in between. Germline lookup yields CDR1 SGHNT and CDR2 YENEEA. In DNA form, the CDR3 reads TGTGCCAGCAGCTTTGGGGGAGGGCAGCGCGCTAACTATGGCTACACCTTC. Its protein product is CASSFGGGQRANYGYTF.

V usage is TRBV5-6 and J usage is TRBJ1-3; D remains unclear. CDR1 is SGHDT, CDR2 YYEEEE, per germline. The V end was cut by 2 bases, the J end by 0 bases, with 6 bases between. The CDR3 covers 14 residues. This CDR3 is CASSFDFSGNTIYF. As DNA, the CDR3 is TGTGCCAGCAGCTTCGACTTCTCTGGAAACACCATATATTTT.

This clone was detected once. V gene TRBV5-1 combines with J gene TRBJ2-3; 10 bases align to TRBD1. The germline CDR1 and CDR2 sequences are SGHRS and YFSETQ. The length of the CDR3 is 16 residues. J gave up 4 bases and V 4 bases, and 9 bases lay outside the gene matches. CDR3 in DNA: TGCGCCAGCAGCCCGACAGGGGGCTCTCGGCCAGATACGCAGTATTTT. It is translated as CASSPTGGSRPDTQYF.

The J gene is TRBJ2-2, the V gene TRBV6-5, with D perhaps matching TRBD2 (6 bases). The CDR3 contains 15 residues. With 5 bases removed from V and 0 bases from J, the gap between germline ends came to 10 bases. Germline values: CDR1 MNHEY, CDR2 SVGAGI. The CDR3 DNA follows: TGTGCCAGCAGTCCTAGCGCCCCGAACACCGGGGAGCTGTTTTTT. Encoded protein: CASSPSAPNTGELFF.

In its sample, this clone was seen once. The chain couples TRBV29-1 to TRBJ2-1; 9 positions match TRBD2. The J segment lost 2 bases and the V segment lost 4 bases, leaving 12 bases of the junction unmatched. CDR3 length: 17 amino acids. The V gene's germline CDR1 is SQVTM and CDR2 ANQGSEA. The CDR3 DNA is TGCAGCGTTGCGGACTTGGCGGGAGGGTGGGCCTACAATGAGCAGTTCTTC. Amino acid sequence: CSVADLAGGWAYNEQFF.